The source of this T cell receptor (beta chain) is a study of spatial heterogeneity in lung cancer. Study summary: The library had UMIs, and each TCR and UMI pair averaged more than ten raw reads.

Each molecule of TCR cDNA was tagged with one unique molecular identifier. TCRdb called the 5' RACE reads again in MiXCR, with one record for every CDR3 protein. The table shows around 2,800 distinct CDR3 sequences, with approximately 10% occurring only once. By share of the sample, this clonotype is medium-sized. Its antigen remains unidentified. This beta chain appears as a stray read in a library generated for alpha chains; its size is not informative. Study-level points and caveats: Mutation counts in tumors were tracked by counts of expanded intratumoral alpha and beta TCRs.

Time point denoted: sample taken at primary tumor resection. This CDR3 has 14 residues. With 3 bases clipped from V and 4 bases from J, the junction kept 5 bases outside the gene matches. This sequence was found in a male donor with early-stage non-small cell lung cancer. V is TRBV12-3 or TRBV12-4 and J is TRBJ2-5; the match to TRBD2 covers 7 bases. Sequences were derived from lung tumor tissue, sampled at surgery. In DNA form, the CDR3 reads TGTGCCAGCAGTTTCTACACGGGAGGAGAGACCCAGTACTTC. Protein sequence: CASSFYTGGETQYF.